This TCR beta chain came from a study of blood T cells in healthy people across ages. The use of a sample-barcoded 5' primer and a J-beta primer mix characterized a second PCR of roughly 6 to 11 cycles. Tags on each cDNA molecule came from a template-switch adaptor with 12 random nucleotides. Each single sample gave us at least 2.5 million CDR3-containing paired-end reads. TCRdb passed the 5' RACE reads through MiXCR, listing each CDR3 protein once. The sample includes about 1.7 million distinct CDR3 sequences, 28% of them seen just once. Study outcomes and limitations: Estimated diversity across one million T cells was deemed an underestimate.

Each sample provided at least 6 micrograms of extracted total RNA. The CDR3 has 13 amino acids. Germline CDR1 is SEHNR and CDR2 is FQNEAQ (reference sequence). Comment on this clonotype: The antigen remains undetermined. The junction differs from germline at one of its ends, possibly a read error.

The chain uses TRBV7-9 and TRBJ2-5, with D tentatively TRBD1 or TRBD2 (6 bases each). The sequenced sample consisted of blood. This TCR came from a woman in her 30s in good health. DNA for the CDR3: TGTGCCAGCAGCCCCGGGGGACAAGAGGCCCAGTACTTC. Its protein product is CASSPGGQEAQYF. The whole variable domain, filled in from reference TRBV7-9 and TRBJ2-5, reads DTGVSQNPRHKITKRGQNVTFRCDPISEHNRLYWYRQTLGQGPEFLTYFQNEAQLEKSRLLSDRFSAERPKGSFSTLEIQRTEQGDSAMYLCASSPGGQEAQYFGPGTRLLVL.